This section outlines one T cell receptor beta chain sequence together with its context. This entry belongs to a study of blood T cell repertoires in COVID-19. Profiled with immunoSEQ multiplex PCR; TCRdb holds only in-frame clones, not every one. The repertoire holds more than 200,000 clones, nearly 90% seen once, with about 0.7% in the top ten. CDR3 length equals 14 residues. Germline V gene lookup returns CDR1 SQVTM and CDR2 ANQGSEA. Between the trimmed V and J ends, which lost 5 bases and 4 bases, there was a span of 15 bases. Sequencing was done on a sample of peripheral blood. This chain connects TRBV29-1 to TRBJ2-1; D might be TRBD1 (6 bases). The sequence came from a human donor in a cohort sampled during active COVID-19. CDR3: CSVTPQDSYNEQFF. For the CDR3, the DNA is TGCAGCGTTACCCCACAGGACAGTTACAATGAGCAGTTCTTC.